The rows below give T cell receptor beta chains drawn from one sample of a study of T-cell reconstitution after alpha-beta-depleted transplantation in children. TCRdb itself ran the PCR reads through MiXCR, one entry per CDR3 protein. The data show approximately 120,000 distinct CDR3 sequences, roughly 9.7% seen once. The sequencing here drew on PBMCs, mostly from graft donor cells, taken 180 days after TCRalphabeta/CD19-depleted stem cell transplant. The receptors come from a girl younger than two who had a stem cell transplant for combined immunodeficiency, so the T cells may come from the graft donor. CDR3s include the opening cysteine and the closing phenylalanine or tryptophan. Each record gives: clone size, J gene, D gene, V gene, CDR3 DNA, CDR3 protein. The D gene is left open where the match is weak. Rows may omit the clone size; those that give it use once, few, many or a size class.

clone_size: -
j_call: TRBJ2-5
d_call: -
v_call: TRBV7-7
cdr3_nt: TGTGCCAGCAGCTCCCGGCGGGGAGTGGAGGGTCAAGAGACCCAGTACTTC
cdr3_aa: CASSSRRGVEGQETQYF

clone_size: -
j_call: TRBJ2-1
d_call: TRBD2
v_call: TRBV11-3
cdr3_nt: TGTGCCAGCAGCTTATTCGCGGGAGGGCAAGGGAATGAGCAGTTCTTC
cdr3_aa: CASSLFAGGQGNEQFF

clone_size: few
j_call: TRBJ2-7
d_call: -
v_call: TRBV20-1
cdr3_nt: TGCAGTGCTAGAGACATCTACGAGCAGTACTTC
cdr3_aa: CSARDIYEQYF

clone_size: -
j_call: TRBJ2-1
d_call: -
v_call: TRBV6-2/TRBV6-3
cdr3_nt: TGTGCCAGCAGCCTCCTGGACAGCCTGGTGGAGCAGTTCTTC
cdr3_aa: CASSLLDSLVEQFF

clone_size: -
j_call: TRBJ2-1
d_call: -
v_call: TRBV12-3/TRBV12-4
cdr3_nt: TGTGCCAGCAGTTCGACTCGGGGTGAGCAGTTCTTC
cdr3_aa: CASSSTRGEQFF

clone_size: few
j_call: TRBJ2-7
d_call: -
v_call: TRBV5-1
cdr3_nt: TGCGCCAGCAGCTTGTGGGTGGGCGAGCAGTACTTC
cdr3_aa: CASSLWVGEQYF

clone_size: many
j_call: TRBJ2-1
d_call: -
v_call: TRBV20-1
cdr3_nt: TGCAGTGCCGGACAACCCAATGAGCAGTTCTTC
cdr3_aa: CSAGQPNEQFF

clone_size: -
j_call: TRBJ2-2
d_call: -
v_call: TRBV5-1
cdr3_nt: TGCGCCAGCAGCTCTGGAACCTCGGGGGGCTGGACGGGGGAGCTGTTTTTT
cdr3_aa: CASSSGTSGGWTGELFF

clone_size: many
j_call: TRBJ2-7
d_call: TRBD1
v_call: TRBV27
cdr3_nt: TGTGCCAGCAGAACCTCCGGGACAGGGGGCTACGAGCAGTACTTC
cdr3_aa: CASRTSGTGGYEQYF

clone_size: -
j_call: TRBJ2-2
d_call: TRBD2
v_call: TRBV7-6
cdr3_nt: TGTGCCAGCAGCTTAGAGTTTAGCGGGGGGGCGAACACCGGGGAGCTGTTTTTT
cdr3_aa: CASSLEFSGGANTGELFF

clone_size: few
j_call: TRBJ2-7
d_call: -
v_call: TRBV15
cdr3_nt: TGTGCCACCAGCAGAGATCGGAGTACTCCCTACGAGCAGTACTTC
cdr3_aa: CATSRDRSTPYEQYF

clone_size: many
j_call: TRBJ2-7
d_call: -
v_call: TRBV7-2
cdr3_nt: TGTGCCAGCAGCTTGGGTCGTGGCATTGGCGAGCAGTACTTC
cdr3_aa: CASSLGRGIGEQYF

clone_size: -
j_call: TRBJ1-1
d_call: -
v_call: TRBV7-2
cdr3_nt: TGTGCCAGCAGCTTAGGTGTCGGGCAGGGAGCCACTGAAGCTTTCTTT
cdr3_aa: CASSLGVGQGATEAFF

clone_size: -
j_call: TRBJ2-7
d_call: -
v_call: TRBV29-1
cdr3_nt: TGCAGCGGATGGCAGGGGGGGCACGAGCAGTACTTC
cdr3_aa: CSGWQGGHEQYF

clone_size: -
j_call: TRBJ2-7
d_call: TRBD1
v_call: TRBV19
cdr3_nt: TGTGCCAGTAGTAGACGACAGGGGTTACCCTACGAGCAGTACTTC
cdr3_aa: CASSRRQGLPYEQYF

clone_size: -
j_call: TRBJ2-1
d_call: -
v_call: TRBV20-1
cdr3_nt: TGCAGTGCTAGAGGTTCACTAGCAGGCAATGAGCAGTTCTTC
cdr3_aa: CSARGSLAGNEQFF

clone_size: -
j_call: TRBJ1-6
d_call: TRBD1
v_call: TRBV10-3
cdr3_nt: TGTGCCACAGGGACAGGAGGAACCAATTCACCCCTCCACTTT
cdr3_aa: CATGTGGTNSPLHF

clone_size: few
j_call: TRBJ2-5
d_call: -
v_call: TRBV11-2
cdr3_nt: TGTGCCAGCAGCCCCCGGACGGACAAAGAGACCCAGTACTTC
cdr3_aa: CASSPRTDKETQYF

clone_size: many
j_call: TRBJ2-5
d_call: -
v_call: TRBV11-1
cdr3_nt: TGTGCCAGCAGCCAGAACAGGGACGGTCAGTACTTC
cdr3_aa: CASSQNRDGQYF

clone_size: few
j_call: TRBJ2-3
d_call: -
v_call: TRBV7-7
cdr3_nt: TGTGCTAGCAGGTCAAGTTACCGTACAGATACGCAGTATTTT
cdr3_aa: CASRSSYRTDTQYF

clone_size: -
j_call: TRBJ1-1
d_call: -
v_call: TRBV18
cdr3_nt: TGTGCCAGCGCGTTTGGAGCCATCACTGAAGCTTTCTTT
cdr3_aa: CASAFGAITEAFF

clone_size: few
j_call: TRBJ2-2
d_call: -
v_call: TRBV20-1
cdr3_nt: TGCAGTGCTAAACGGGGCGGGGAGCTGTTTTTT
cdr3_aa: CSAKRGGELFF